This TCR beta chain was sequenced in a study of T cells in Graves' hyperthyroidism and ophthalmopathy. CDR3 length equals 14 residues. Germline V gives CDR1 SGHAT, CDR2 FQNNGV. V was clipped by 1 base and J by 4 bases; unmatched bases: 2. At least ten counts were recorded for this clonotype. TCR beta CDR3 sequences were amplified from RNA transcripts. During a first-round RT-PCR of the TCR CDR3, the HTBI primer set was used. TCRdb used MiXCR to reprocess the multiplex PCR reads, holding one entry per CDR3 protein. This sample has approximately 600,000 distinct CDR3 sequences, with less than 25% found just once.

The gene calls are TRBV11-2 and TRBJ2-3; TRBD2 agrees at 7 bases. This TCR derives from a man aged 25 to 40 with Graves' ophthalmopathy. Sequencing input: blood. DNA for the CDR3: TGTGCCAGCAGCTTAGGCGGGAGTTCAGATACGCAGTATTTT. It encodes CASSLGGSSDTQYF.